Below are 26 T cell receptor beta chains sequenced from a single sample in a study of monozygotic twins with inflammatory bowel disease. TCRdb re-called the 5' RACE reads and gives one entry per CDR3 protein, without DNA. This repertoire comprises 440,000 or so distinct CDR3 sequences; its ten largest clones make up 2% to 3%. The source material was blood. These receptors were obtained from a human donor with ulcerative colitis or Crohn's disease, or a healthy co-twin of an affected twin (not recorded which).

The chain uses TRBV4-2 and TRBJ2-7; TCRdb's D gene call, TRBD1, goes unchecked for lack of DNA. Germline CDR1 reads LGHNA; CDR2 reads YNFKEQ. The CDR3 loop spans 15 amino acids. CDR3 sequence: CASSPGGGTPYEQYF.

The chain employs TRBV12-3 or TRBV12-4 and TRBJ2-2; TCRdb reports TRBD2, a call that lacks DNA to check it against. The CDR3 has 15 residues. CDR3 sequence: CASTESGRAYGELFF.

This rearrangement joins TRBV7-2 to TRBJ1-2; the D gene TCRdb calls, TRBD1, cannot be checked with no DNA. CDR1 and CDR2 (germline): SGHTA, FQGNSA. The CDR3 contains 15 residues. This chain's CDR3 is CASSLTRQGLGGYTF. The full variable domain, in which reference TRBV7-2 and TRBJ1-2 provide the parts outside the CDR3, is GAGVSQSPSNKVTEKGKDVELRCDPISGHTALYWYRQSLGQGLEFLIYFQGNSAPDKSGLPSDRFSAERTGGSVSTLTIQRTQQEDSAVYLCASSLTRQGLGGYTFGSGTRLTVV.

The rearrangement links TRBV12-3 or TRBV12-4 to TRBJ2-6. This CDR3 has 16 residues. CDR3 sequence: CASRNQQGSGANVLTF.

The CDR3 is CASSLRTGGVNQPQHF. The V call is TRBV12-3 or TRBV12-4, the J call TRBJ1-5; no DNA is available, so the TRBD1 call from TCRdb remains unchecked. The CDR3 spans 16 residues.

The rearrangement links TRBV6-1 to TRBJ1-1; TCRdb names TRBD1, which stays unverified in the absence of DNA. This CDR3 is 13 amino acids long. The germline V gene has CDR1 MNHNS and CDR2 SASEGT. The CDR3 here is CASRDYRVTEAFF.

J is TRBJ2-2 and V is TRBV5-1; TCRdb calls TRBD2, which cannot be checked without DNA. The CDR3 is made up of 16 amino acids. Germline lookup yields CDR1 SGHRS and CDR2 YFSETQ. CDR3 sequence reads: CASTYGTSLNTGELFF. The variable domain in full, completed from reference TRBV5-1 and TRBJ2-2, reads KAGVTQTPRYLIKTRGQQVTLSCSPISGHRSVSWYQQTPGQGLQFLFEYFSETQRNKGNFPGRFSGRQFSNSRSEMNVSTLELGDSALYLCASTYGTSLNTGELFFGEGSRLTVL.

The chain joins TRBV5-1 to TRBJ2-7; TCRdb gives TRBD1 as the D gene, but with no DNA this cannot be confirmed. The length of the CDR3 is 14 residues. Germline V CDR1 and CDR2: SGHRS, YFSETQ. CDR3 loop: CASSLIGQGNEQYF.

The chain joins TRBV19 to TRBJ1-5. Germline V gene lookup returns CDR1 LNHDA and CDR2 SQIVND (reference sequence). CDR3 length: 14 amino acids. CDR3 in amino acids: CASSRLNANQPQHF.

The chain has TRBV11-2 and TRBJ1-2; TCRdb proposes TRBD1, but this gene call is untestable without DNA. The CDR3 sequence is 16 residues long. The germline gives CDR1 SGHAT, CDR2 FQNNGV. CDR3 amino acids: CASSLGSGRGGYGYTF.

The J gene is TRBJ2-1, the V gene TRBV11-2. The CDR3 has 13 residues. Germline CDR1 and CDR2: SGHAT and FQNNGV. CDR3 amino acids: CASSLNRLNEQFF.

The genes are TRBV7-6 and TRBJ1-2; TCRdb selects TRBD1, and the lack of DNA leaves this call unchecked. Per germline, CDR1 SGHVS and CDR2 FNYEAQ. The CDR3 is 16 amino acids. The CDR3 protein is CASSPQQGVLNYGYTF.

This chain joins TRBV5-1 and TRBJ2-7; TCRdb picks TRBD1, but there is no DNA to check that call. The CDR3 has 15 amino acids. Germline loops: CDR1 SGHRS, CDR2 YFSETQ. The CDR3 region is CASSTGQEWSYEQYF.

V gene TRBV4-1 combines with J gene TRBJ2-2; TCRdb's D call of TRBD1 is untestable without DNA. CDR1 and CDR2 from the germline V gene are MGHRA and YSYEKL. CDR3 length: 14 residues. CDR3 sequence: CASSQRGGTGELFF.

The CDR3 reads CATSEQGFGQPQHF. This chain joins TRBV24-1 and TRBJ1-5; lacking DNA, the TRBD1 call made by TCRdb goes unchecked. The CDR3 has 14 amino acids. CDR1 and CDR2 (germline): KGHDR, SFDVKD.

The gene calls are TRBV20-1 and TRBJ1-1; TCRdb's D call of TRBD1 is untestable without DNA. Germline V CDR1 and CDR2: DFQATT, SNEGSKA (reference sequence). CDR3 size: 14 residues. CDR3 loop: CSAPNRDRGTEAFF.

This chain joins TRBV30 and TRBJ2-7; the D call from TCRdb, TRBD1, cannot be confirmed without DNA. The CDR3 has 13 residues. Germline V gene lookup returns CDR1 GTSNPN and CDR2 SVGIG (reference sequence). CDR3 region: CASLVGQGGEQYF.

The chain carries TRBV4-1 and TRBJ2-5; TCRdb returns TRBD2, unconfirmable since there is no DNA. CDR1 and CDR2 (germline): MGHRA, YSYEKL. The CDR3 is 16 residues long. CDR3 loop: CASSPASGTLQETQYF.

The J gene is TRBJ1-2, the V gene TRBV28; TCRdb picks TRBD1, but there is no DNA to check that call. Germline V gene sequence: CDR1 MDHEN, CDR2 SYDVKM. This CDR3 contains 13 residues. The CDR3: CASSLTGWRGYTF.

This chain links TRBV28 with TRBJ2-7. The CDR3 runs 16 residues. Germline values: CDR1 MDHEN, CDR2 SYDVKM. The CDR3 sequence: CASSQPRDEEAYEQYF. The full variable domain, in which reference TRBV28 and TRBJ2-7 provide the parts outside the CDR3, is DVKVTQSSRYLVKRTGEKVFLECVQDMDHENMFWYRQDPGLGLRLIYFSYDVKMKEKGDIPEGYSVSREKKERFSLILESASTNQTSMYLCASSQPRDEEAYEQYFGPGTRLTVT.

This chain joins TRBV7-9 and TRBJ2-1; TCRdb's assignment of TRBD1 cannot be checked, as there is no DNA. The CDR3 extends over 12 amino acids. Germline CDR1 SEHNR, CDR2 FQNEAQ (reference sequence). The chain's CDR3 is CASSTQVLEQFF.

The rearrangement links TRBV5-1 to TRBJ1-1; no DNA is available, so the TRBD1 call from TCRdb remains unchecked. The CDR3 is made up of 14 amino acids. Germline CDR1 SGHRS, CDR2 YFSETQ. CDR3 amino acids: CASSTGTVNTEAFF.

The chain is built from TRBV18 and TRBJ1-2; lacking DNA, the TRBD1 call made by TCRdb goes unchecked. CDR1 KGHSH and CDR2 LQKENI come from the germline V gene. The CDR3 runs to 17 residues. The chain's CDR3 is CASSPPPGQGGIYGYTF.

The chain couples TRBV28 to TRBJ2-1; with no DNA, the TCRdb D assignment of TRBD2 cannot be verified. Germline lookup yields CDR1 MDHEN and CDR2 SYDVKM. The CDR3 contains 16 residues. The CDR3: CASSSGAGGSYNEQFF.

CDR3 sequence: CASSSRGGEEYGKLFF. The chain couples TRBV6-1 to TRBJ1-4; TCRdb's D call, TRBD1, is unchecked because there is no DNA. This CDR3 has 16 residues. Germline V CDR1 and CDR2: MNHNS, SASEGT.

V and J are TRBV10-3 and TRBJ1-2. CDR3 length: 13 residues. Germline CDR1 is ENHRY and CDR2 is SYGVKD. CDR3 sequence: CAICDDINYGYTF.